This is a list of T cell receptor beta chains from one sample in a study of blood T cell repertoires in COVID-19. Some clones are missing from TCRdb's copy, which holds only in-frame ones; the method was immunoSEQ multiplex PCR. The sample shows 150,000 to 200,000 clones, around three quarters of them seen only once. The specimen was PBMCs or T cells enriched from blood (not recorded which). The receptors stem from a woman between 45 and 65 years old with acute COVID-19. The CDR3 runs from the conserved cysteine through the conserved F or W. Fields, in order: clone size, D gene, V gene, CDR3 length, J gene, CDR3 DNA, CDR3 protein. The D gene is left open where the match is weak. Not all rows give a size; the values are once, few, many and, for expanded clones, a class.

once	TRBD1	TRBV2	13	TRBJ1-1	TGTGCCAGCAATCTACAGGGGGCCCCTCAGTTAGTCTTT	CASNLQGAPQLVF
-	TRBD1	TRBV2	15	TRBJ1-5	TGTGCCAGCAGTGAATACAGGGGGCCCAATCAGCCCCAGCATTTT	CASSEYRGPNQPQHF
-	-	TRBV7-7	14	TRBJ2-2	TGTGCCAGCAGCTCCCTAGGAGGGACCGGGGAGCTGTTTTTT	CASSSLGGTGELFF
-	-	TRBV10-2	17	TRBJ1-2	TGCGCCAGCAGTAGGGGCCCCCCACCCTCACCGGACTATGGCTACACCTTC	CASSRGPPPSPDYGYTF
few	-	TRBV2	12	TRBJ1-5	TGTGCCTCAGGGGAAAGCAATCAGCCCCAGCATTTT	CASGESNQPQHF
-	TRBD1	TRBV4-1	18	TRBJ2-6	TGCGCCAGCAGCCAGACCGGACAGGGGGCATCTGGGGCCAACGTCCTGACTTTC	CASSQTGQGASGANVLTF
few	TRBD2	TRBV5-6	13	TRBJ2-5	TGTGCCAGCAGACTAGCGGGGCAAGAGACCCAGTACTTC	CASRLAGQETQYF
few	-	TRBV25-1	13	TRBJ1-2	TGTGCCAGCAATCACAATACTAACTATGGCTACACCTTC	CASNHNTNYGYTF
many	TRBD2	TRBV7-3	15	TRBJ2-1	TGTGCCAGCAGCAGGACTAGCGGGGGGGAAAATGAGCAGTTCTTC	CASSRTSGGENEQFF
-	-	TRBV7-9	13	TRBJ1-5	TGTGCCAGCAGCTTATATGCACTCCAGCCCCAGCATTTT	CASSLYALQPQHF
-	TRBD1	TRBV2	12	TRBJ1-2	TGTGCCAGCAAGAACAGGGGCTATGGCTACACCTTC	CASKNRGYGYTF
-	-	TRBV5-3	12	TRBJ1-2	TGTGCCAGAAGCTTGTCGAACTATGGCTACACCTTC	CARSLSNYGYTF
-	-	TRBV28	14	TRBJ1-6	TGTGCCAGCAGTTTATCAGAGGGTTCTTCACCCCTCCACTTT	CASSLSEGSSPLHF
-	-	TRBV18	15	TRBJ2-5	TGTGCCAGCTCACGATTTGTTGCAGAAAAAGAGACCCAGTACTTC	CASSRFVAEKETQYF
once	TRBD1	TRBV5-1	14	TRBJ1-6	TGCGCCAGCAGCTCGGACAGGGGTTGGTCACCCCTCCACTTT	CASSSDRGWSPLHF
-	-	TRBV4-1	15	TRBJ1-3	TGCGCCAGCAGCCAAGGACATACATCTGGAAACACCATATATTTT	CASSQGHTSGNTIYF